The table lists the clone carrying this TCR beta chain with many counts. The target antigen is unknown. Then a second PCR, running about 6 to 11 cycles, was carried out with a sample-barcoded 5' primer and a J-beta primer mix. Each CDR3 protein gets one entry after TCRdb re-called the 5' RACE reads with MiXCR. The sample has around 1.7 million distinct CDR3 sequences; approximately 30% are singletons. The sample originates from a study of blood T cells in healthy people across ages. Study-wide results and limits: Versus aged donors, long-lived donors had higher diversity and more naive CD4+ cells.

V shed 8 bases, J shed 2 bases, and the junction held 8 bases outside the gene matches. This CDR3 is 14 amino acids long. Germline CDR1 reads KGHSH; CDR2 reads LQKENI. The authors drew around 9.3 milliliters of peripheral blood from each donor. This receptor was taken from a woman aged 30 to 39 in good health. The specimen sequenced was blood. The V gene is TRBV18, the J gene TRBJ2-5, with TRBD2 matching over 7 bases. CDR3: CASSPASGQETQYF. CDR3 DNA: TGTGCCAGCAGCCCGGCTAGCGGACAAGAGACCCAGTACTTC. The entire variable domain, with the rest obtained from reference TRBV18 and TRBJ2-5, is as follows: NAGVMQNPRHLVRRRGQEARLRCSPMKGHSHVYWYRQLPEEGLKFMVYLQKENIIDESGMPKERFSAEFPKEGPSILRIQQVVRGDSAAYFCASSPASGQETQYFGPGTRLLVL.